Below are 21 T cell receptor beta chains sequenced from a single sample in a study of T cells after yellow fever vaccination. TCRdb recomputed calls from the 5' RACE reads with MiXCR, one row per CDR3 protein. The sample includes a few hundred thousand distinct CDR3 sequences, under 9% of them seen just once. This specimen was CD4+ T cells sorted from PBMCs, taken 5 days after the yellow fever booster vaccination. These TCRs come from a man aged 18 to 35 who received the YFV17D yellow fever vaccine.

CDR3 loop: CSVEGVRGGADTQYF. Written as DNA, the CDR3 is TGCAGCGTGGAGGGGGTGAGAGGTGGCGCAGATACGCAGTATTTT. The gene calls are TRBV29-1 and TRBJ2-3, with D possibly being TRBD1 or TRBD2 (6 bases each). The germline V gene encodes CDR1 SQVTM and CDR2 ANQGSEA. V was pared by 6 bases and J by 4 bases, with 20 bases between. This CDR3 has 15 amino acids.

The chain links TRBV7-2 to TRBJ2-4, with TRBD1 matching 9 bases. Germline V gives CDR1 SGHTA, CDR2 FQGNSA. The CDR3 is 15 amino acids. The V and J ends lost 1 base and 6 bases, in that order; junction bases with no gene match: 4. The chain's CDR3 is CASSLDRGRRNIQYF. CDR3 DNA sequence: TGTGCCAGCAGCTTAGACAGGGGGCGCAGAAACATTCAGTACTTC.

Remarks on this clonotype: Compared with germline, one end of the junction differs, possibly owing to a read error. The V gene is TRBV5-5, the J gene TRBJ2-7, with 7 nucleotides matching TRBD1. There are 11 residues in the CDR3. Germline V lookup: CDR1 SGHKS, CDR2 YYEKEE (reference sequence). The CDR3 nucleotides are TGTGCCAGCAGCTTGGAGACAGGGTTTATTTTC. Its protein is CASSLETGFIF.

This chain uses TRBV7-9 with TRBJ1-1, with a tentative D call TRBD1 (5 bases). Trimming removed 4 bases at V and 2 bases at J, with 11 bases between. Germline values: CDR1 SEHNR, CDR2 FQNEAQ (reference sequence). The CDR3 consists of 14 residues. The CDR3 DNA reads TGTGCCAGCAGCTCCCAGGGATTCAACACTGAAGCTTTCTTT. It specifies CASSSQGFNTEAFF.

This clonotype was detected only a few times. The V and J genes are TRBV23-1 and TRBJ2-2; 7 bases fit TRBD1. TRBV23-1 is an open reading frame, and its role is uncertain. Trimming at V came to 0 bases and at J to 4 bases, leaving 17 bases not matched to a gene. CDR3 size: 20 residues. The CDR3 reads CASSQSRDRYTHFGTGELFF. The DNA for the CDR3 is TGCGCCAGCAGTCAATCGAGGGACAGATACACGCACTTTGGCACCGGGGAGCTGTTTTTT.

Many counts were recorded for this clonotype. The chain carries TRBV3-1 and TRBJ2-5; D is unresolved. The CDR3 contains 14 residues. Trimming took 4 bases from V and 6 from J, leaving 15 bases between them. Germline V gene data show CDR1 as LGHDT and CDR2 as YNNKEL (reference sequence). The CDR3 spells CASSLDGRRKTQYF. CDR3 coding DNA: TGTGCCAGCAGCCTCGACGGACGGCGAAAGACCCAGTACTTC.

In its sample, this clonotype was seen a few times. The chain is built from TRBV9 and TRBJ1-4; tentatively, D is TRBD1 (5 bases). Germline lookup yields CDR1 SGDLS and CDR2 YYNGEE. V was pared by 1 base and J by 0 bases, with 7 bases between. The length of the CDR3 is 15 residues. The CDR3 loop reads CASSVLGATNEKLFF. CDR3 bases: TGTGCCAGCAGCGTACTAGGGGCAACTAATGAAAAACTGTTTTTT.

This sequence joins TRBV5-1 and TRBJ1-2, with D possibly being TRBD1 (6 bases). Germline V gene data show CDR1 as SGHRS and CDR2 as YFSETQ. V shed 0 bases and J shed 8 bases, with 17 bases lying between them. The CDR3 sequence is 15 residues long. The CDR3 loop is CASSLAGTPGEGYTF. CDR3 coding DNA: TGCGCCAGCAGCTTGGCCGGGACACCTGGCGAGGGCTACACCTTC.

This clonotype was seen many times. J is TRBJ2-3 and V is TRBV11-2, with 7 bases identical to TRBD2. This CDR3 comprises 14 residues. Germline values: CDR1 SGHAT, CDR2 FQNNGV. The trim removed 7 bases at V and 3 bases at J, leaving 7 bases unmatched. The CDR3 region is CASNPGGGTDTQYF. The CDR3 coding sequence is TGTGCCAGCAACCCCGGGGGAGGGACAGATACGCAGTATTTT. The full variable domain, rest sourced from reference TRBV11-2 and TRBJ2-3, is EAGVAQSPRYKIIEKRQSVAFWCNPISGHATLYWYQQILGQGPKLLIQFQNNGVVDDSQLPKDRFSAERLKGVDSTLKIQPAKLEDSAVYLCASNPGGGTDTQYFGPGTRLTVL.

The chain is built from TRBV2 and TRBJ1-1, with D uncertain. V was trimmed by 2 bases and J by 0 bases, leaving 4 bases between them. This CDR3 region has 13 residues. Germline CDR1 is SNHLY and CDR2 is FYNNEI. The CDR3 DNA reads TGTGCCAGCAGTGAACAGCTGAACACTGAAGCTTTCTTT. Amino acids: CASSEQLNTEAFF.

This chain links TRBV18 with TRBJ1-1, with 10 bases that match TRBD1. From germline, CDR1 is KGHSH and CDR2 LQKENI. Trimming removed 6 bases from V and 4 bases from J; junction bases left unmatched: 5. CDR3 length equals 14 residues. CDR3 sequence reads: CASSQDRGTTEAFF. The CDR3, as DNA: TGTGCCAGCTCTCAGGACAGGGGGACCACTGAAGCTTTCTTT.

There are a few counts of this clonotype. The V call is TRBV6-6, the J call TRBJ1-1; D remains unclear. The ends were cut back, 5 bases at V and 1 base at J, with 8 bases in the middle. The CDR3 has 13 amino acids. Germline CDR1 reads MNHNY; CDR2 reads SVGAGI (reference sequence). The DNA for the CDR3 is TGTGCCAGCAGTCTCCCCTCGAACACTGAAGCTTTCTTT. It specifies CASSLPSNTEAFF.

This clonotype was seen a handful of times. The rearrangement joins TRBV7-2 to TRBJ2-5, with D uncertain. CDR3 size: 14 residues. CDR1 SGHTA and CDR2 FQGNSA come from the germline V gene. Trimming removed 4 bases from V and 5 bases from J, with 14 bases in between. The DNA for the CDR3 is TGTGCCAGCAGCTCGCCGGTTACGTGGGAGACCCAGTACTTC. As protein: CASSSPVTWETQYF.

The chain combines TRBV9 with TRBJ2-5; weak D call: TRBD2 (6 bases). CDR1 is SGDLS and CDR2 is YYNGEE in the germline V gene. The V end was cut by 1 base, the J end by 5 bases, with 12 bases between. The length of the CDR3 is 14 residues. CDR3 coding DNA: TGTGCCAGCAGCGTAACGGGAGCCGCGGAGACCCAGTACTTC. Protein: CASSVTGAAETQYF.

The chain uses TRBV15 and TRBJ2-7; TRBD1 agrees at 8 bases. With 10 bases clipped from V and 3 bases from J, the junction kept 8 bases outside the gene matches. The CDR3 runs to 13 residues. Germline CDR1 and CDR2: LNHNV and YYDKDF (reference sequence). DNA for the CDR3: TGTGCCATCTCGGACAGGGAGAACTACGAGCAGTACTTC. It specifies CAISDRENYEQYF.

The chain has TRBV7-9 and TRBJ2-7; 9 bases fit TRBD1. The CDR3 extends over 14 amino acids. The germline V gene encodes CDR1 SEHNR and CDR2 FQNEAQ (reference sequence). V shed 3 bases and J 2 bases; nucleotides not matched to a gene: 2. In nucleotides, the CDR3 is TGTGCCAGCAGCTTGGGACAGGGAACCTACGAGCAGTACGTC. It yields the protein CASSLGQGTYEQYV.

This clonotype was seen more than once but under ten times. The chain is built from TRBV20-1 and TRBJ2-3, with 13 bases lining up with TRBD2. Germline V lookup: CDR1 DFQATT, CDR2 SNEGSKA (reference sequence). The CDR3 is made up of 13 amino acids. CDR3: CRGLAGGTDTQYF. In DNA, the CDR3 is TGCAGAGGACTAGCGGGGGGCACAGATACGCAGTATTTT.

This clonotype was detected only a few times. The V and J genes are TRBV7-9 and TRBJ2-5; D may match TRBD1 or TRBD2 (6 bases each). The CDR3 covers 15 residues. V was clipped by 4 bases and J by 2 bases, with 14 bases between them. Germline loops: CDR1 SEHNR, CDR2 FQNEAQ (reference sequence). The CDR3: CASSSFGGRQETQYF. CDR3 sequence (DNA): TGTGCCAGCAGCTCGTTCGGGGGCCGACAAGAGACCCAGTACTTC.

As DNA, the CDR3 is TGCAGCGTGGCAGACAATGAGCAGTTCTTC. Translating gives CSVADNEQFF. The V call is TRBV29-1, the J call TRBJ2-1; D unclear. CDR1 is SQVTM, CDR2 ANQGSEA, per germline. V was pared by 6 bases and J by 5 bases, with 5 bases between. The CDR3 extends over 10 amino acids.

This clonotype came up a few times. V usage is TRBV7-2 and J usage is TRBJ2-3; 8 bases map to TRBD2. V dropped 2 bases and J dropped 3; count of bases not matched to a gene: 7. Per germline, CDR1 SGHTA and CDR2 FQGNSA. The CDR3 runs 16 residues. The CDR3 DNA sequence: TGTGCCAGCAGCTTACGGCGGGGGGCTTTTACAGATACGCAGTATTTT. Amino acid sequence: CASSLRRGAFTDTQYF. The entire variable domain, with the rest obtained from reference TRBV7-2 and TRBJ2-3, is as follows: GAGVSQSPSNKVTEKGKDVELRCDPISGHTALYWYRQSLGQGLEFLIYFQGNSAPDKSGLPSDRFSAERTGGSVSTLTIQRTQQEDSAVYLCASSLRRGAFTDTQYFGPGTRLTVL.

The genes are TRBV5-1 and TRBJ2-6; a weak D match, TRBD2 (6 bases). Between the trimmed V and J ends, which lost 4 bases and 0 bases, there was a span of 14 bases. The V gene's germline CDR1 is SGHRS and CDR2 YFSETQ. This CDR3 has 17 amino acids. The CDR3 protein is CASSLEVGGSGANVLTF. CDR3 in DNA: TGCGCCAGCAGCCTGGAGGTCGGGGGCTCTGGGGCCAACGTCCTGACTTTC.